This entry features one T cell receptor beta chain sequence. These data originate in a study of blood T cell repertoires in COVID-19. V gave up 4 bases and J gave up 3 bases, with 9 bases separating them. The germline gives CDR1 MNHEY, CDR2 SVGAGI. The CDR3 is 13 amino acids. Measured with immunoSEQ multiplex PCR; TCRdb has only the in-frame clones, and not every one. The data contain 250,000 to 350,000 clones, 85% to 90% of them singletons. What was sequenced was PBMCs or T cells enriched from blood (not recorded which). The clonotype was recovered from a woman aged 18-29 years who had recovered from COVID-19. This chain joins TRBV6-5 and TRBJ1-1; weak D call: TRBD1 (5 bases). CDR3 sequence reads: CASSFRAYTEAFF. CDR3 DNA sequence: TGTGCCAGCAGTTTCAGGGCTTACACTGAAGCTTTCTTT.